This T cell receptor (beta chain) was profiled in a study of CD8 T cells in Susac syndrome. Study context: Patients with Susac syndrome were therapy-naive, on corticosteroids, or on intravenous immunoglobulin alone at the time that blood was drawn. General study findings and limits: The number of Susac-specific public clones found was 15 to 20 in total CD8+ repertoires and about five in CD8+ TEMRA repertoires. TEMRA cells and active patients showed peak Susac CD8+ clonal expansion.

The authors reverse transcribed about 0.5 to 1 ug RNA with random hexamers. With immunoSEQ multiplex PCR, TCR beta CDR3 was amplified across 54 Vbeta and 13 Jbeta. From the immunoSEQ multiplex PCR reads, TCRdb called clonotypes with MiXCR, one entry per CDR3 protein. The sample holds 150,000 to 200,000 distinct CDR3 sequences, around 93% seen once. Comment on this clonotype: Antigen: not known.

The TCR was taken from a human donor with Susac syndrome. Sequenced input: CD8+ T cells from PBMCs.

The CDR3 is CASSLGGRNQPQHF. Here the CDR3 DNA reads TGTGCCAGCAGTTTGGGGGGCCGAAATCAGCCCCAGCATTTT. V is TRBV27 and J is TRBJ1-5; D perhaps matches TRBD1 (6 bases). Germline CDR1 reads MNHEY; CDR2 reads SMNVEV (reference sequence). The CDR3 has 14 amino acids. V was pared by 3 bases and J by 4 bases, with 10 bases between.